This TCR beta chain comes out of a study of early T cells in non-severe SARS-CoV-2 infection. CDR1 and CDR2 (germline): SQVTM, ANQGSEA. After removal of 7 bases from V and 6 bases from J, the junction contained 4 bases not matched to a gene. This CDR3 is 12 amino acids long. Each CDR3 protein is one row after TCRdb ran MiXCR on the 5' RACE reads. The table includes around 82,000 distinct CDR3 sequences, approximately 12% detected once. Sequenced: whole blood. The clonotype comes from an adult who was a healthcare worker with PCR-confirmed SARS-CoV-2 infection or an uninfected control (not recorded which). The V call is TRBV29-1, the J call TRBJ2-1; the match to TRBD1 covers 9 bases. The CDR3 sequence: CSAVGQGNEQFF. In nucleotides, the CDR3 is TGCAGCGCGGTGGGACAGGGCAATGAGCAGTTCTTC.